This T cell receptor (beta chain) was observed in a study of T cell repertoires in cytomegalovirus infection. Study summary: The public TCR beta signatures pointed to both CMV infection and matching HLA type. Findings and caveats of the study: The cumulative frequency of public TCR beta families identified carriers of CMV plus the relevant HLA. Clonotype analysis showed dominance of the ex vivo response by HLA-C-restricted CMV-specific TCR beta clonotypes.

V was shortened by 0 bases and J by 0 bases, with 7 bases between the two germline ends. Per the germline V gene, CDR1 is SGHNT and CDR2 is YYREEE (reference sequence). This CDR3 spans 14 amino acids. One entry per CDR3 protein, called by TCRdb with MiXCR from the reads. The sample yields about 46,000 distinct CDR3 sequences, 20% to 25% seen once. In this sample, this clonotype turned up a few times. As yet, its antigen is unknown. Sequenced sample: PBMCs, sequenced either directly or after in vitro stimulation (not recorded which). The V gene is TRBV5-4, the J gene TRBJ2-7; unclear D gene. This TCR derives from a human donor in good health (CMV status not recorded). Some clones in this sample may be carry-over from other donors' samples. CDR3 residues: CASSLDRYSYEQYF. CDR3 bases: TGTGCCAGCAGCTTGGATCGATACTCCTACGAGCAGTACTTC.